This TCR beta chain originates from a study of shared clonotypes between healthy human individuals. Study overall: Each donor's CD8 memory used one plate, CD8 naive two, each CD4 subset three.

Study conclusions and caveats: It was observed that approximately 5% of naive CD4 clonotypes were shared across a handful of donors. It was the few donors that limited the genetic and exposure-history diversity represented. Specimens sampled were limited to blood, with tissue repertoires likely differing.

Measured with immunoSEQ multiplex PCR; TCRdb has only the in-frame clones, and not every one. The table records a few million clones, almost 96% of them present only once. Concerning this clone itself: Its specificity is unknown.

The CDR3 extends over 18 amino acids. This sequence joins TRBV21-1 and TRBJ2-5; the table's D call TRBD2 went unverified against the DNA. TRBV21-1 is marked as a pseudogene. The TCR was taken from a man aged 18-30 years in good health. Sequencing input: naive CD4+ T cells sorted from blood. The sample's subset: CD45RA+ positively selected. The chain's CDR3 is CASSKEGLAGALGETQYF. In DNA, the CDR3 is TGTGCCAGCAGCAAAGAAGGGCTAGCGGGAGCTTTGGGAGAGACCCAGTACTTC.